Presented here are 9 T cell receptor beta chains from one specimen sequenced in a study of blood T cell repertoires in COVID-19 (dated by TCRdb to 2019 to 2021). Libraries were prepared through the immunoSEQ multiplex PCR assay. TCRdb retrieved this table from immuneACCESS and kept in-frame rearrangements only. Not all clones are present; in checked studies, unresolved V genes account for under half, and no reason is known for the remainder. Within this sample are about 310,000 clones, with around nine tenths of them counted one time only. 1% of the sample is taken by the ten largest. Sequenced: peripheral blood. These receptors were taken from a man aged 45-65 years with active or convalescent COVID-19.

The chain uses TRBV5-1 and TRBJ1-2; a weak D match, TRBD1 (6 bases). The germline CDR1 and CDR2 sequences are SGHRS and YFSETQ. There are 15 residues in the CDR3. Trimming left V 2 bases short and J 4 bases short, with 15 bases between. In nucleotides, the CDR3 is TGCGCCAGCAGCTTCGGCAGGGGTCGGGTCTATGGCTACACCTTC. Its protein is CASSFGRGRVYGYTF.

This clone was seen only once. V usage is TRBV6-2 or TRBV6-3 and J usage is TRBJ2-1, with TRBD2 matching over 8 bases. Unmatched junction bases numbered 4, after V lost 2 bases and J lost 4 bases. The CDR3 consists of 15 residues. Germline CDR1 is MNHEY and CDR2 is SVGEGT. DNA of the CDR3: TGTGCCAGCAGTTACCGGGGGGGCCCTTACAATGAGCAGTTCTTC. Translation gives CASSYRGGPYNEQFF.

In nucleotides, the CDR3 is TGTGCCAGCTCATCCGGGACAGGGGGTCTCGAGCAGTACTTC. Protein: CASSSGTGGLEQYF. The genes are TRBV18 and TRBJ2-7; 11 bases align to TRBD1. CDR1 is KGHSH and CDR2 is LQKENI in the germline V gene. This CDR3 is 14 amino acids long. The junction had 6 bases not matched to a gene; V was cut back by 5 bases and J by 6 bases. The full variable domain, with the rest looked up from reference TRBV18 and TRBJ2-7, is NAGVMQNPRHLVRRRGQEARLRCSPMKGHSHVYWYRQLPEEGLKFMVYLQKENIIDESGMPKERFSAEFPKEGPSILRIQQVVRGDSAAYFCASSSGTGGLEQYFGPGTRLTVT.

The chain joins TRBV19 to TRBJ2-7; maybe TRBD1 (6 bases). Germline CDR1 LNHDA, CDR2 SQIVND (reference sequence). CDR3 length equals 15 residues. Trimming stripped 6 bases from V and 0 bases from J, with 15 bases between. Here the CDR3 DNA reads TGTGCCAGTAGCCCAGGGACAACGAGCTCCTACGAGCAGTACTTC. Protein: CASSPGTTSSYEQYF.

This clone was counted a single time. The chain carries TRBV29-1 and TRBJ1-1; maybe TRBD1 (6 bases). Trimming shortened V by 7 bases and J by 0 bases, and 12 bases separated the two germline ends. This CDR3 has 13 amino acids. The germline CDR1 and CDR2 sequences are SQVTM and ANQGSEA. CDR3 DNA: TGCAGCGGTTCGGGACATTTGAACACTGAAGCTTTCTTT. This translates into CSGSGHLNTEAFF.

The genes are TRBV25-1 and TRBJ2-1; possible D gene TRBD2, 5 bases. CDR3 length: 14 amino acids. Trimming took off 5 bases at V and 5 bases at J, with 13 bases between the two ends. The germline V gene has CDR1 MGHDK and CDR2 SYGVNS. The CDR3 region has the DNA TGTGCCAGCAGTCCCCTTGGAGGTCACAATGAGCAGTTCTTC. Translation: CASSPLGGHNEQFF.

CDR3 sequence (DNA): TGTGCCAGCAGCCCCCGGGGGGGTAAAGAGACCCAGTACTTC. Protein: CASSPRGGKETQYF. The genes are TRBV7-2 and TRBJ2-5, with TRBD2 matching 8 bases. CDR1 is SGHTA and CDR2 is FQGNSA in the germline V gene. The CDR3 is 14 residues long. The V and J ends lost 5 bases and 3 bases, in that order; junction bases with no gene match: 5. Together with reference TRBV7-2 and TRBJ2-5, the CDR3 gives the full variable domain: GAGVSQSPSNKVTEKGKDVELRCDPISGHTALYWYRQSLGQGLEFLIYFQGNSAPDKSGLPSDRFSAERTGGSVSTLTIQRTQQEDSAVYLCASSPRGGKETQYFGPGTRLLVL.

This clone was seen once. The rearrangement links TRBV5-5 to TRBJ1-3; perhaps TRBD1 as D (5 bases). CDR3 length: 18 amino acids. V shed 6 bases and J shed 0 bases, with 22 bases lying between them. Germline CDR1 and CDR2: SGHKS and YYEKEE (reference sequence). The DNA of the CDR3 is TGTGCCAGCAACCTGGCGGGAAGACAGATTTCCTCTGGAAACACCATATATTTT. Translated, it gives CASNLAGRQISSGNTIYF.

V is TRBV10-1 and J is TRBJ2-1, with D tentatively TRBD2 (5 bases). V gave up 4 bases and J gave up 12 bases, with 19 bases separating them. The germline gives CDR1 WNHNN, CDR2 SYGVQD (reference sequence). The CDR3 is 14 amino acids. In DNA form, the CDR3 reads TGCGCCAGCAGTGTTGGGAGCGAGCCCGAATGGCAGTTCTTC. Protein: CASSVGSEPEWQFF.